This TCR beta chain was observed in a study of shared clonotypes between healthy human individuals. On this clone: Its cognate antigen is unknown.

The assay ran at deep level. Clones were sequenced by immunoSEQ multiplex PCR, and TCRdb holds only the in-frame ones, with some missing. The data show over 850,000 clones, more than 75% seen once. The CDR3 totals 12 residues. Trimming took 5 bases from V and 6 from J, leaving 8 bases between them. The germline CDR1 and CDR2 sequences are SGHNT and YENEEA. Study-wide findings and caveats: When compared with the clonotypes that were shared by all four sorted-subset donors, the non-shared clonotypes turned out to have lower generation probabilities. Sampling included only blood; tissue repertoires likely differ. Memory subsets had estimated richness that was generally smaller than that of naive subsets.

Material: memory CD4+ T cells from PBMCs. As for subset: CD45RA-negative fraction. The sequence was collected from a young man in good health. Some clones in this sample may be carry-over from other donors' samples. The chain recombines TRBV11-3 with TRBJ2-1; D is undetermined. The CDR3 loop reads CASSLRLNEQFF. Written as DNA, the CDR3 is TGTGCCAGCAGCCTTCGGCTCAATGAGCAGTTCTTC.